This T cell receptor beta chain stems from a study of shared clonotypes between healthy human individuals. At the level of the study: The study used three CD4 naive, three CD4 memory, two CD8 naive and one CD8 memory plate per donor. General observations from the study: Generally, naive subsets (rather than memory subsets) showed larger estimated richness. It was expected that sequencing depth would affect clonotype sharing among donors.

J lost 6 bases, V lost 2 bases, and 3 bases had no gene match. This CDR3 region has 13 residues. Germline V gene data show CDR1 as MDHEN and CDR2 as SYDVKM. TCRdb's table, derived via immunoSEQ multiplex PCR, lists solely in-frame clones and lacks some. The sample has hundreds of thousands of clones; roughly 97% are singletons. Remarks on this clone: What it binds is not known.

A CD45RA-negative memory subset and a CD45RA+ naive subset were separated from the CD4+ cells. The receptor was derived from a woman aged 25-40 years in good health. The chain employs TRBV28 and TRBJ1-2, with 7 bases fitting TRBD1. The sample taken for sequencing was naive CD4+ T cells sorted from blood. The subset: CD45RA+ positively selected. The CDR3 DNA reads TGTGCCAGCAGTTTACTCCAGGGGGATGGCTACACCTTC. This codes for CASSLLQGDGYTF.